This T cell receptor (beta chain) was obtained from a study of T cell clonality in common variable immunodeficiency. Notes on the study in general: In common variable immunodeficiency, TCR beta chains reportedly carried fewer deletions and N-nucleotide insertions. Links between repertoire features and CVID complications were heterogeneity-limited.

Patients and controls were mostly of Caucasian heritage. Donors gave about 5 to 8.5 ml heparinized peripheral whole blood. This clone was detected many times. Its target is not known. The read ends 3 residues shy of where the CDR3 ends; the end is completed using the germline J gene. Generated by immunoSEQ multiplex PCR, the TCRdb table keeps only in-frame clones and is missing some. The sample counts approximately 81,000 clones, none seen once; the ten largest own around 0.87%. From germline, CDR1 is SGHAT and CDR2 FQNNGV. The germline V and J ends were trimmed by 5 bases and 5 bases, with 12 bases remaining between them. CDR3 size: 13 residues.

Sequenced sample: peripheral blood mononuclear cells. This rearrangement joins TRBV11-2 to TRBJ1-2; D may be TRBD1 (6 bases). The clonotype was recovered from a person aged 18 to 75 in good health. The part of the CDR3 DNA that was read is TGTGCCAGCAGCCACGGCGGACAGTATGGC. It codes for CASSHGGQYG. The entire CDR3 is CASSHGGQYGYTF.